Listed here are 5 T cell receptor beta chains from one sample, sequenced in a study of shared clonotypes between healthy human individuals. Profiling relied on immunoSEQ multiplex PCR, and the TCRdb table lists in-frame clones only, not all of them. Of 330,000 or so clones in the sample, roughly 80% are singletons; the top ten hold over 9.5%. The sample taken for sequencing was memory CD4+ T cells sorted from blood. Subset denoted: CD45RA-negative fraction. These receptors were obtained from a man in his thirties or forties in good health.

This chain uses TRBV5-4 with TRBJ2-1, with 15 bases that match TRBD2. There are 15 residues in the CDR3. CDR1 is SGHNT, CDR2 YYREEE, per germline (reference sequence). J was trimmed by 10 bases and V by 0 bases; bases with no gene match: 2. The CDR3 reads CASSLDGTSGREQFF. The CDR3, as DNA: TGTGCCAGCAGCTTGGACGGGACTAGCGGGAGGGAGCAGTTCTTC.

The rearrangement links TRBV11-2 to TRBJ2-1; 13 positions match TRBD2. V lost 1 base and J lost 8; bases outside the gene matches: 8. CDR3 size: 17 residues. Germline V lookup: CDR1 SGHAT, CDR2 FQNNGV. The CDR3 region has the DNA TGTGCCAGCAGCTTAGTACGCGGGACTAGCGGGATCTATGAGCAGTTCTTC. Translation gives CASSLVRGTSGIYEQFF.

The rearrangement links TRBV7-2 to TRBJ1-5; 7 nucleotides align to TRBD1. Trimming removed 6 bases from V and 6 bases from J; junction bases left unmatched: 8. CDR3 length: 14 residues. Germline loops: CDR1 SGHTA, CDR2 FQGNSA. CDR3 coding DNA: TGTGCCAGCAGGGACACAGGGGTAGGTCAGCCCCAGCATTTT. It encodes CASRDTGVGQPQHF.

This clone was detected once. V usage is TRBV19 and J usage is TRBJ1-4; no clear D. The germline V gene encodes CDR1 LNHDA and CDR2 SQIVND (reference sequence). The CDR3 has 14 amino acids. V lost 4 bases to trimming and J lost 6 bases, with 12 bases between them. CDR3 nucleotide sequence: TGTGCCAGTAGTAGTAGGGTGCAATATGAAAAACTGTTTTTT. Translation: CASSSRVQYEKLFF.

In the case of this clone: The sample carries other DNA sequences with the same CDR3. This chain links TRBV28 with TRBJ1-4; D is ambiguous. Trimming took 5 bases from V and 0 from J, leaving 7 bases between them. This CDR3 comprises 14 residues. The germline gives CDR1 MDHEN, CDR2 SYDVKM. The CDR3 loop reads CASSGPATNEKLFF. CDR3 DNA sequence: TGTGCCAGCAGTGGCCCTGCAACTAATGAAAAACTGTTTTTT.